This T cell receptor (beta chain) was profiled in a study of T-cell memory formation after mild COVID-19. For the study at large: Among the donors, TCR clusters were largely specific to each donor.

Study observations and caveats: Whereas later expanders leaned CD4+, clones contracting day 15 to 85 showed a balanced CD4/CD8 makeup.

Trimming stripped 7 bases from V and 4 bases from J, with 14 bases between. The CDR3 covers 13 residues. The V gene's germline CDR1 is SNHLY and CDR2 FYNNEI. This clonotype was observed a handful of times. What it binds is unknown. One entry per CDR3 protein, called by TCRdb with MiXCR from the 5' RACE reads. Of over 300,000 distinct CDR3 sequences in the sample, 20% to 25% were seen once. The TCR comes from a man younger than 30 who had mild COVID-19 (a few samples of this study predate the infection). Cell type and time point are not known. The J gene is TRBJ2-7, the V gene TRBV2; D may be TRBD2 (6 bases). The material sequenced was PBMCs or a T cell subset sorted from them (not recorded which). The DNA of the CDR3 is TGTGCCAGCAAGGCGGGATCAATGTACGAGCAGTACGTC. Translated: CASKAGSMYEQYV.